The sequence of this TCR beta chain was determined in a study of PD-1 blockade in classical Hodgkin lymphoma. Study results and caveats: Baseline diversity in complete responders resembled that of newly diagnosed patients. Newly diagnosed patients were said to have less baseline TCR diversity than healthy donors did.

About this clone itself: Antigen specificity is unknown.

Sequencing was performed with immunoSEQ multiplex PCR; in TCRdb, only in-frame clones are kept and a portion is missing. Of fewer than 30,000 clones listed, 65% to 85% are singletons. Each patient experienced a relapse that followed autologous stem cell transplantation, and brentuximab vedotin exposure varied. V was trimmed by 5 bases and J by 2 bases, leaving 12 bases between them. Germline loops: CDR1 LGHNT, CDR2 FRNRAP. This CDR3 comprises 14 residues. This receptor was taken from a human donor with classical Hodgkin lymphoma. The source was peripheral blood mononuclear cells (PBMCs), collected before the second cycle of nivolumab. The chain uses TRBV12-5 and TRBJ2-5; D could derive from TRBD1 or TRBD2 (5 bases each). The CDR3 loop reads CASGGVWGQETQYF. CDR3 DNA: TGTGCTAGTGGTGGGGTCTGGGGGCAAGAGACCCAGTACTTC.